Listed below are T cell receptor beta chains from one sample, sequenced in a study of blood T cell repertoires in COVID-19. Produced via immunoSEQ multiplex PCR; TCRdb's table is partial and in-frame only. Among about 74,000 clones listed, around 83% were seen once. The sample was peripheral blood. These TCRs come from an elderly man with acute or convalescent COVID-19. Both conserved end residues are part of each CDR3. A D gene is named only where the DNA matches it firmly. Some rows have no size entry. The others give once, few or many, or a class for an expanded clone.

d_gene,j_gene,v_gene,abundance,CDR3aa,CDR3nt
.,TRBJ1-1,TRBV4-1,.,CASSQWGESTEAFF,TGCGCCAGCAGCCAATGGGGGGAGAGCACTGAAGCTTTCTTT
TRBD1,TRBJ1-1,TRBV28,few,CASKGQGNINTEAFF,TGTGCCAGCAAGGGACAGGGGAATATCAACACTGAAGCTTTCTTT
TRBD2,TRBJ2-5,TRBV28,.,CASRQTSGGLSETQYF,TGTGCCAGCAGGCAGACTAGCGGGGGGCTGTCAGAGACCCAGTACTTC
TRBD1,TRBJ1-1,TRBV18,.,CASSPTTVGTADYQEAFF,TGTGCCAGCTCACCGACAACAGTTGGGACAGCGGATTATCAGGAAGCTTTCTTT
.,TRBJ1-6,TRBV6-5,.,CASSAGLGNSPLHF,TGTGCCAGCAGCGCGGGTCTCGGAAATTCACCCCTCCACTTT
.,TRBJ1-2,TRBV4-3,.,CASSQDAQGLNGYTF,TGCGCCAGCAGCCAAGATGCACAGGGCCTAAATGGCTACACCTTC
TRBD1,TRBJ2-2,TRBV28,.,CASSRTGLATGELFF,TGTGCCAGCAGTCGGACAGGGTTAGCCACCGGGGAGCTGTTTTTT
.,TRBJ2-7,TRBV7-9,.,CASSSYGRVYEQYF,TGTGCCAGCAGCTCCTACGGGCGGGTCTACGAGCAGTACTTC
TRBD1,TRBJ1-5,TRBV4-1,.,CASSQNGGQRNHQPQHF,TGCGCCAGCAGCCAAAACGGGGGACAGCGCAATCATCAGCCCCAGCATTTT
.,TRBJ1-1,TRBV4-3,.,CASSPATGMNTEAFF,TGCGCCAGCAGCCCGGCTACAGGGATGAACACTGAAGCTTTCTTT
TRBD1,TRBJ1-3,TRBV19,.,CASSPTGAGNTIYF,TGTGCCAGTTCGCCGACAGGGGCTGGAAACACCATATATTTT
TRBD1,TRBJ2-5,TRBV14,.,CASSLNPGQVQETQYF,TGTGCCAGCAGCCTAAACCCGGGACAGGTACAAGAGACCCAGTACTTC
TRBD1,TRBJ2-5,TRBV9,.,CASSPGTAGETQYF,TGTGCCAGCAGCCCCGGGACAGCAGGGGAGACCCAGTACTTC
.,TRBJ1-1,TRBV19,.,CASTYQGSPMNTEAFF,TGTGCCAGTACGTATCAGGGCTCACCCATGAACACTGAAGCTTTCTTT
.,TRBJ2-5,TRBV2,.,CASSEALGGETQYF,TGTGCCAGCAGTGAAGCGCTCGGGGGAGAGACCCAGTACTTC
.,TRBJ1-1,TRBV5-1,.,CASSSTGSGQMNTEAFF,TGCGCCAGCAGCTCCACCGGCTCTGGACAGATGAACACTGAAGCTTTCTTT
.,TRBJ1-5,TRBV7-8,.,CASSLGQGARSNQPQHF,TGTGCCAGCAGCTTAGGTCAAGGGGCAAGGAGCAATCAGCCCCAGCATTTT
.,TRBJ2-7,TRBV27,.,CASSLGRGDEQYF,TGTGCCAGCAGTTTGGGCAGGGGTGACGAGCAGTACTTC
TRBD2,TRBJ2-3,TRBV11-1,.,CASSVGGAVGDTQYF,TGTGCCAGCAGCGTCGGGGGGGCGGTTGGTGATACGCAGTATTTT
.,TRBJ2-7,TRBV25-1,.,CASSALYEQYF,TGTGCCAGCAGTGCCCTCTACGAGCAGTACTTC
.,TRBJ2-5,TRBV7-8,.,CASSPHQETQYF,TGTGCCAGCAGCCCACATCAAGAGACCCAGTACTTC
.,TRBJ2-5,TRBV19,.,CASSIVGGTQYF,TGTGCCAGTAGTATAGTGGGGGGGACCCAGTACTTC
.,TRBJ1-2,TRBV7-2,.,CASSFSTGVLDYGYTF,TGTGCCAGCAGCTTCTCCACCGGGGTGCTGGACTATGGCTACACCTTC
TRBD1,TRBJ2-5,TRBV5-4,.,CASSRGQGPRETQYF,TGTGCCAGCAGCCGGGGACAGGGTCCAAGGGAGACCCAGTACTTC
TRBD1,TRBJ2-7,TRBV5-4,.,CASSPGTGDYEQYF,TGTGCCAGCAGCCCCGGGACAGGGGACTACGAGCAGTACTTC
TRBD2,TRBJ2-1,TRBV7-2,.,CASSSPGGLAGGNEQFF,TGTGCCAGCAGCTCCCCAGGAGGACTAGCGGGAGGTAATGAGCAGTTCTTC
TRBD1,TRBJ1-4,TRBV6-5,.,CASSYTGANEKLFF,TGTGCCAGCAGTTACACAGGGGCTAATGAAAAACTGTTTTTT
.,TRBJ1-5,TRBV6-2/TRBV6-3,.,CASSPRTELSFPNQPQHF,TGTGCCAGCAGCCCACGGACAGAGCTCTCCTTCCCTAATCAGCCCCAGCATTTT
.,TRBJ2-2,TRBV3-1/TRBV3-2,.,CASRLTNTGELFF,TGTGCCAGCAGACTTACGAACACCGGGGAGCTGTTTTTT
TRBD2,TRBJ2-7,TRBV9,.,CASSVASGNYYEQYF,TGTGCCAGCAGCGTAGCTAGCGGGAACTACTACGAGCAGTACTTC
TRBD1,TRBJ2-1,TRBV7-7,.,CASSFQQGAHEQFF,TGTGCCAGCAGCTTTCAACAGGGGGCTCATGAGCAGTTCTTC
.,TRBJ1-1,TRBV5-6,.,CASRRTENTEAFF,TGTGCCAGCAGACGGACAGAAAACACTGAAGCTTTCTTT
TRBD1,TRBJ2-3,TRBV5-1,.,CASRFDREDTQYF,TGCGCCAGCAGGTTCGACAGGGAGGATACGCAGTATTTT
.,TRBJ2-3,TRBV9,.,CASSVEGRGFTDTQYF,TGTGCCAGCAGCGTAGAAGGTAGGGGCTTCACAGATACGCAGTATTTT
TRBD2,TRBJ2-2,TRBV9,.,CASSVELAGGPDTGELFF,TGTGCCAGCAGCGTAGAACTAGCGGGGGGGCCGGACACCGGGGAGCTGTTTTTT
.,TRBJ1-5,TRBV6-5,.,CASRPSGRLNQPQHF,TGTGCCAGCAGACCCTCGGGTCGTTTAAATCAGCCCCAGCATTTT
.,TRBJ2-1,TRBV18,.,CASSPPHGGYNEQFF,TGTGCCAGCTCACCACCGCACGGCGGATACAATGAGCAGTTCTTC
.,TRBJ2-2,TRBV5-1,.,CASSLEAGLNTGELFF,TGCGCCAGCAGCTTGGAAGCAGGGCTGAACACCGGGGAGCTGTTTTTT
.,TRBJ1-1,TRBV9,.,CASSVVEGTEAFF,TGTGCCAGCAGCGTAGTCGAGGGTACTGAAGCTTTCTTT
TRBD1,TRBJ1-2,TRBV7-9,.,CASSLEGGHYGYTF,TGTGCCAGCAGCTTAGAAGGGGGCCACTATGGCTACACCTTC
.,TRBJ2-7,TRBV19,.,CASSIYRSYEQYF,TGTGCCAGTAGTATATACAGGTCCTACGAGCAGTACTTC
.,TRBJ2-7,TRBV6-6,.,CASSYSVDRSYEQYF,TGTGCCAGCAGTTACTCGGTGGACAGAAGCTACGAGCAGTACTTC
TRBD2,TRBJ2-1,TRBV11-1,.,CASSLLAGGINEQFF,TGTGCCAGCAGCCTCCTAGCGGGAGGTATCAATGAGCAGTTCTTC
.,TRBJ1-3,TRBV28,.,CASSLGPSGNTIYF,TGTGCCAGCAGTTTAGGGCCCTCTGGAAACACCATATATTTT